Listed below are T cell receptor beta chains from one sample, sequenced in a study of post-analysis software for immune sequencing data. TCRdb passed the PCR reads through MiXCR, listing each CDR3 protein once. The repertoire holds 250,000 to 300,000 distinct CDR3 sequences, 30% to 45% seen once, with around 4.8% in the top ten. Sequencing input: blood. Receptors were obtained from a girl between 5 and 17 years old with multiple sclerosis. Each CDR3 is given with its conserved first and last residue. The D gene is left open where the match is weak. Clone size appears in some rows only: once, few, many, or a class for an expanded clone.

>once|TRBV6-2/TRBV6-3|TRBD2|TRBJ2-2
TGTGCCACCACGGGACTAGGCAACACCGGGGAGCTGTTTTTT
CATTGLGNTGELFF
>once|TRBV5-6|TRBD2|TRBJ2-1
TGTGCCAGCAGCTTGGGACTAGCGGACAATGAGCAGTTCTTC
CASSLGLADNEQFF
>NA|TRBV7-2|NA|TRBJ2-3
TGTGCCAGCAGCCGTATGGGGATCGAAGATACGCAGTATTTT
CASSRMGIEDTQYF
>once|TRBV6-1|TRBD2|TRBJ2-7
TGTGCCAGCACTGGGCTAGCGGGTGCAAGCGAGCAGTACTTC
CASTGLAGASEQYF
>once|TRBV10-3|NA|TRBJ2-2
TGTGCCATCAGAAGGCTAGCGTGGACCGGGGAGCTGTTTTTT
CAIRRLAWTGELFF
>few|TRBV24-1|NA|TRBJ2-2
TGTGCCACCAGTGATTTGGAGGGCGACGTGTACACCGGGGAGCTGTTTTTT
CATSDLEGDVYTGELFF
>many|TRBV5-5|NA|TRBJ1-5
TGTGCCAGCAGCTACGACAGGCCGAATCAGCCCCAGCATTTT
CASSYDRPNQPQHF
>many|TRBV7-8|TRBD2|TRBJ2-3
TGTGCCAGCAGCACCCTAGGTGCGGGGGTTAGCACAGATACGCAGTATTTT
CASSTLGAGVSTDTQYF
>many|TRBV5-8|NA|TRBJ2-4
TGTGCCAGCAGCTTCCCTCTAGCCAAAAACATTCAGTACTTC
CASSFPLAKNIQYF
>once|TRBV10-3|TRBD2|TRBJ2-5
TGTGCCATCAGTGAGTCGAGCCCTAGCGGGAGTAGGAATGAGCAGTACTTC
CAISESSPSGSRNEQYF